The 14 T cell receptor beta chains listed next were all sequenced from one sample in a study of brain T cells in children with intractable seizures. Time point meaning: blood from clinic visit 5 months post-surgery; TSC patient then seizure free. The method was immunoSEQ multiplex PCR; TCRdb's version includes in-frame clones alone and lacks a portion of them. Of around 340,000 clones in the sample, 93% were seen once. Sequencing used peripheral blood, obtained less than 6 months after surgery. The source is a boy under two years old with tuberous sclerosis and intractable seizures.

This chain uses TRBV2 with TRBJ1-1; no definite D call. This CDR3 is built from 14 residues. CDR1 is SNHLY and CDR2 is FYNNEI in the germline V gene. The germline V and J ends were trimmed by 4 bases and 1 base, with 10 bases remaining between them. The DNA for the CDR3 is TGTGCCAGCAGTGCGCCCTTGGGGAACACTGAAGCTTTCTTT. The encoded protein is CASSAPLGNTEAFF. Full variable domain (rest looked up from reference TRBV2 and TRBJ1-1): EPEVTQTPSHQVTQMGQEVILRCVPISNHLYFYWYRQILGQKVEFLVSFYNNEISEKSEIFDDQFSVERPDGSNFTLKIRSTKLEDSAMYFCASSAPLGNTEAFFGQGTRLTVV.

The gene calls are TRBV6-5 and TRBJ1-3; D is perhaps TRBD1 (6 bases). CDR3 length equals 14 residues. V was shortened by 4 bases and J by 0 bases, with 7 bases between the two germline ends. From germline, CDR1 is MNHEY and CDR2 SVGAGI. The CDR3 here is CASSWDNSGNTIYF. CDR3 bases: TGTGCCAGCAGTTGGGACAACTCTGGAAACACCATATATTTT.

The chain links TRBV6-5 to TRBJ1-2, with D possibly TRBD1 on 5 matching bases. V was clipped by 1 base and J by 3 bases, with 9 bases between them. Germline V gives CDR1 MNHEY, CDR2 SVGAGI. The CDR3 sequence is 14 residues long. CDR3 nucleotide sequence: TGTGCCAGCAGTTACTACGGACACGACTATGGCTACACCTTC. Translating gives CASSYYGHDYGYTF.

V gene TRBV19 combines with J gene TRBJ1-5; unclear D gene. Germline CDR1 LNHDA, CDR2 SQIVND (reference sequence). The CDR3 totals 17 residues. V was cut by 9 bases and J by 0 bases, with 21 bases left in between. Here the CDR3 DNA reads TGTGCCAGCTCAACTCCCCGGAGTGCCTATAGCAATCAGCCCCAGCATTTT. Encoded protein: CASSTPRSAYSNQPQHF.

J is TRBJ2-7 and V is TRBV11-1, with a tentative D call TRBD2 (5 bases). Trimming removed 3 bases at V and 3 bases at J, with 6 bases between. CDR3 length: 12 amino acids. Looked up from germline, CDR1 is SGHAT and CDR2 is FQDESV (reference sequence). The CDR3 reads CASSFGVYEQYF. The CDR3 nucleotides read TGTGCCAGCAGCTTCGGGGTCTACGAGCAGTACTTC.

J is TRBJ2-2 and V is TRBV4-2, with 10 bases aligning to TRBD2. Germline V gene lookup returns CDR1 LGHNA and CDR2 YNFKEQ. J lost 2 bases, V lost 0 bases, and 3 bases had no gene match. This CDR3 has 17 amino acids. The CDR3 bases are TGTGCCAGCAGCCAAGATAGGACTAGCGGAAACACCGGGGAGCTGTTTTTT. It codes for CASSQDRTSGNTGELFF.

This clone was counted many times. The genes are TRBV7-9 and TRBJ2-1; 7 nucleotides match TRBD1. The ends lost 8 bases at V and 1 base at J; junction bases unmatched: 2. Germline V gene data show CDR1 as SEHNR and CDR2 as FQNEAQ (reference sequence). The CDR3 consists of 13 residues. This chain's CDR3 is CASGTESYNEQFF. The CDR3 DNA reads as TGTGCCAGCGGGACAGAGTCCTACAATGAGCAGTTCTTC.

The genes are TRBV3-1 (or the pseudogene TRBV3-2) and TRBJ2-7, with D uncertain. The CDR3 spans 15 residues. V dropped 0 bases and J dropped 1 base, with 10 bases sitting between them. Per germline, CDR1 LGHDT and CDR2 YNNKEL (reference sequence). The CDR3 nucleotides are TGTGCCAGCAGCCAAGATCAGGCGCCGTCCTACGAGCAGTACTTC. It is translated as CASSQDQAPSYEQYF.

This clone was counted once. The chain links TRBV5-4 to TRBJ2-7; 7 bases are a match to TRBD1. The CDR3 is 15 amino acids. Germline loops: CDR1 SGHNT, CDR2 YYREEE (reference sequence). V shed 7 bases, J shed 2 bases, and the junction held 12 bases outside the gene matches. DNA for the CDR3: TGTGCCAGCGGATTCGTACAGGGGCCTACCTACGAGCAGTACTTC. Amino acid sequence: CASGFVQGPTYEQYF. The full variable domain, with the rest looked up from reference TRBV5-4 and TRBJ2-7, is ETGVTQSPTHLIKTRGQQVTLRCSSQSGHNTVSWYQQALGQGPQFIFQYYREEENGRGNFPPRFSGLQFPNYSSELNVNALELDDSALYLCASGFVQGPTYEQYFGPGTRLTVT.

V and J are TRBV4-1 and TRBJ2-7; 12 bases match TRBD1. Germline V gene data show CDR1 as MGHRA and CDR2 as YSYEKL. The trim removed 3 bases at V and 4 bases at J, leaving 4 bases unmatched. This CDR3 spans 15 amino acids. CDR3 DNA: TGCGCCAGCAGCCACCCGGGACAGGGGGCATACGAGCAGTACTTC. Encoded protein: CASSHPGQGAYEQYF.

The chain carries TRBV28 and TRBJ2-1; the D gene could be TRBD1 or TRBD2 (5 bases each). This CDR3 comprises 15 residues. Germline V gene sequence: CDR1 MDHEN, CDR2 SYDVKM. Trimming removed 9 bases at V and 3 bases at J, with 18 bases between. The CDR3 sequence is CASQVGGRFYNEQFF. The CDR3 coding sequence is TGTGCCAGTCAGGTTGGGGGACGCTTCTACAATGAGCAGTTCTTC. Based on the CDR3 plus reference TRBV28 and TRBJ2-1, the full variable domain is DVKVTQSSRYLVKRTGEKVFLECVQDMDHENMFWYRQDPGLGLRLIYFSYDVKMKEKGDIPEGYSVSREKKERFSLILESASTNQTSMYLCASQVGGRFYNEQFFGPGTRLTVL.

The gene calls are TRBV7-9 and TRBJ1-2, with 11 bases matching TRBD1. The V gene's germline CDR1 is SEHNR and CDR2 FQNEAQ (reference sequence). CDR3 size: 15 residues. V shed 2 bases and J 7 bases; nucleotides not matched to a gene: 6. The CDR3 nucleotides are TGTGCCAGCAGCTTACCCGGACAGGGGGCGCGTGGCTACACCTTC. Its translation is CASSLPGQGARGYTF.

The chain couples TRBV10-3 to TRBJ1-1, with TRBD1 identical over 8 bases. V lost 2 bases to trimming and J lost 4 bases; unmatched junction nucleotides: 6. This CDR3 spans 15 amino acids. Germline CDR1 ENHRY, CDR2 SYGVKD. The CDR3, as DNA: TGTGCCATCAGTGAGCCGGACAGGGTCGGCACTGAAGCTTTCTTT. Its translation: CAISEPDRVGTEAFF.

The rearrangement joins TRBV6-5 to TRBJ1-3, with D possibly being TRBD1 (5 bases). The length of the CDR3 is 15 residues. With 6 bases removed from V and 0 bases from J, the gap between germline ends came to 12 bases. The V gene's germline CDR1 is MNHEY and CDR2 SVGAGI. CDR3 in amino acids: CASSATALSGNTIYF. CDR3 nucleotides: TGTGCCAGCAGCGCGACAGCGCTCTCTGGAAACACCATATATTTT.